The 16 T cell receptor beta chains below were found in one sample sequenced in a study of human T cells and chemical hapten exposure. Specified time point: patch test 2, 6 weeks after DPC sensitization. Treatment of the sample: therapeutic diphenylcyclopropenone sensitization with weekly scalp DPC. MiXCR was run by TCRdb on the RACE reads, yielding one entry per CDR3 protein. The repertoire includes around 80,000 distinct CDR3 sequences, 6.5% to 8% of them detected once, and approximately 1.2% sits in the top ten. The starting material was whole blood, obtained in connection with sensitization to the hapten diphenylcyclopropenone (DPC). The receptors were gathered from a woman aged 30 to 39 with alopecia areata. Some clones in this sample may be carry-over from other donors' samples.

The V gene is TRBV20-1, the J gene TRBJ1-1, with D unclear. V lost 1 base and J 4 bases, leaving 7 bases between the germline ends. The CDR3 is made up of 12 amino acids. CDR1 is DFQATT and CDR2 is SNEGSKA in the germline V gene (reference sequence). CDR3 DNA: TGCAGTGCTAGAGGGGGATTCACTGAAGCTTTCTTT. It specifies CSARGGFTEAFF.

This clonotype was seen more than once but under ten times. This chain links TRBV29-1 with TRBJ1-1; TRBD1 might be the D (6 bases). CDR1 is SQVTM, CDR2 ANQGSEA, per germline. This CDR3 has 14 amino acids. The germline V and J ends were trimmed by 6 bases and 0 bases, with 14 bases remaining between them. CDR3 protein: CSVKDSRMNTEAFF. The DNA for the CDR3 is TGCAGCGTCAAGGACAGTCGCATGAACACTGAAGCTTTCTTT. The whole variable domain, filled in from reference TRBV29-1 and TRBJ1-1, reads SAVISQKPSRDICQRGTSLTIQCQVDSQVTMMFWYRQQPGQSLTLIATANQGSEATYESGFVIDKFPISRPNLTFSTLTVSNMSPEDSSIYLCSVKDSRMNTEAFFGQGTRLTVV.

Concerning this clonotype itself: A much bigger clone sits one base away, suggesting this may be a read error. The chain employs TRBV27 and TRBJ2-3; D may match TRBD1 or TRBD2 (5 bases each). V was trimmed by 3 bases and J by 2 bases, leaving 15 bases between them. Germline CDR1 is MNHEY and CDR2 is SMNVEV (reference sequence). This CDR3 spans 16 amino acids. The CDR3 region is CASSLAGRVNTDTQYF. CDR3 bases: TGTGCCAGCAGTTTGGCGGGCAGGGTTAACACAGATACGCAGTATTTT.

This chain joins TRBV29-1 and TRBJ1-1; 9 bases are a match to TRBD1. CDR3 size: 13 residues. Germline CDR1 SQVTM, CDR2 ANQGSEA. The trim removed 7 bases at V and 3 bases at J, leaving 6 bases unmatched. The DNA for the CDR3 is TGCAGCGCTGGGACAGGGTCGTACACTGAAGCTTTCTTT. It specifies CSAGTGSYTEAFF.

J is TRBJ2-3 and V is TRBV29-1; 9 bases are a match to TRBD1. Trimming removed 4 bases from V and 3 bases from J; junction bases left unmatched: 8. Germline V CDR1 and CDR2: SQVTM, ANQGSEA. The CDR3 runs to 15 residues. DNA of the CDR3: TGCAGCGTTGGCCTGCTAGGACAGGGGACAGATACGCAGTATTTT. This encodes CSVGLLGQGTDTQYF.

V and J are TRBV5-4 and TRBJ1-4, with 9 positions matching TRBD1. The J segment lost 7 bases and the V segment lost 4 bases, leaving 8 bases of the junction unmatched. This CDR3 is 15 amino acids long. From germline, CDR1 is SGHNT and CDR2 YYREEE (reference sequence). CDR3 region: CASSIAGTGREKLFF. Written as DNA, the CDR3 is TGTGCCAGCAGCATTGCCGGGACAGGGCGTGAAAAACTGTTTTTT.

This chain joins TRBV2 and TRBJ1-4; no reliable D call. V lost 6 bases to trimming and J lost 4 bases, with 9 bases between them. Germline V lookup: CDR1 SNHLY, CDR2 FYNNEI. This CDR3 contains 13 residues. For the CDR3, the DNA is TGTGCCAGCAGGGCGGGGATTAATGAAAAACTGTTTTTT. It codes for CASRAGINEKLFF.

A remark on this clonotype: Being one base from a much bigger clone, this may be a read error. The V call is TRBV2, the J call TRBJ2-1; TRBD1 is a possible D gene (7 bases). V lost 5 bases, J lost 8 bases, and 19 bases lay in between. Germline values: CDR1 SNHLY, CDR2 FYNNEI. The CDR3 extends over 15 amino acids. The CDR3 sequence: CASSPLARGRDEQFF. The CDR3 DNA sequence: TGTGCCAGCAGTCCCCTAGCGAGGGGGCGGGATGAGCAGTTCTTC.

This clonotype came up many times. CDR3: CSAPLAGNEQFF. The CDR3 nucleotides read TGCAGTGCTCCACTAGCGGGAAATGAGCAGTTCTTC. J is TRBJ2-1 and V is TRBV20-1, with 10 positions matching TRBD2. The V and J ends lost 5 bases and 7 bases, in that order; junction bases with no gene match: 2. The CDR3 totals 12 residues. Per the germline V gene, CDR1 is DFQATT and CDR2 is SNEGSKA (reference sequence).

This clonotype was counted many times. The J gene is TRBJ1-1, the V gene TRBV15, with a weak D call TRBD1 (6 bases). Trimming removed 0 bases at V and 8 bases at J, with 13 bases between. CDR1 is LNHNV and CDR2 is YYDKDF in the germline V gene (reference sequence). The CDR3 is 14 residues long. The CDR3 nucleotides are TGTGCCACCAGCAGAGATAGAAGGGGGAGAGAAGCTTTCTTT. It codes for CATSRDRRGREAFF.

This clonotype occurred many times. The V and J genes are TRBV5-6 and TRBJ1-6; D unclear. The V gene lost 4 bases and the J gene lost 8 bases, with 16 bases spanning the gap. This CDR3 comprises 15 residues. Germline V gives CDR1 SGHDT, CDR2 YYEEEE. This CDR3 is CASSLQTTTYSPLHF. CDR3 DNA sequence: TGTGCCAGCAGCCTGCAGACAACCACCTATTCACCCCTCCACTTT.

This clonotype has more than one count but fewer than ten. This rearrangement joins TRBV6-6 to TRBJ1-3; no definite D call. V was cut by 6 bases and J by 0 bases, with 12 bases left in between. CDR1 MNHNY and CDR2 SVGAGI come from the germline V gene (reference sequence). There are 15 residues in the CDR3. CDR3 sequence: CASSYGGSSGNTIYF. In nucleotides, the CDR3 is TGTGCCAGCAGCTATGGAGGGAGCTCTGGAAACACCATATATTTT.

This clonotype was detected ten times or more. This chain uses TRBV15 with TRBJ2-2; D is unclear. Germline CDR1 LNHNV, CDR2 YYDKDF (reference sequence). This CDR3 contains 15 residues. V lost 0 bases to trimming and J lost 0 bases, with 5 bases between them. CDR3 protein: CATSREQTNTGELFF. The CDR3, as DNA: TGTGCCACCAGCAGAGAACAGACGAACACCGGGGAGCTGTTTTTT.

The V and J genes are TRBV6-1 and TRBJ1-2; the D is unclear. In germline, CDR1 is MNHNS, CDR2 SASEGT. This CDR3 spans 13 amino acids. Trimming took 2 bases from V and 1 from J, leaving 5 bases between them. The CDR3 region has the DNA TGTGCCAGCAGTGAATTCAATAACTATGGCTACACCTTC. Protein product: CASSEFNNYGYTF.

This clonotype has a count of ten or more. The gene calls are TRBV29-1 and TRBJ2-3; 7 nucleotides line up with TRBD1. This CDR3 spans 15 amino acids. Trimming took 2 bases from V and 6 from J; bases not matched to a gene: 11. The germline V gene has CDR1 SQVTM and CDR2 ANQGSEA. DNA for the CDR3: TGCAGCGTTGAAAGAGGGGCCGGACAGGTTGATACGCAGTATTTT. Its protein product is CSVERGAGQVDTQYF.

This clonotype turned up a few times. This chain uses TRBV20-1 with TRBJ1-6; no definite D call. The CDR3 totals 17 residues. V lost 3 bases to trimming and J lost 1 base, with 16 bases between them. Germline CDR1 reads DFQATT; CDR2 reads SNEGSKA (reference sequence). In nucleotides, the CDR3 is TGCAGTGCTAGTGTTCTCGGTCGGGGTTCCTATAATTCACCCCTCCACTTT. Translation: CSASVLGRGSYNSPLHF.